The entry that follows covers one TCR beta chain sequence. The data stem from a study of T cell changes during pregnancy in multiple sclerosis. Germline V lookup: CDR1 SEHNR, CDR2 FQNEAQ (reference sequence). The CDR3 spans 17 residues. J gave up 0 bases and V 5 bases, and 7 bases lay outside the gene matches. Profiling relied on immunoSEQ multiplex PCR, and the TCRdb table lists in-frame clones only, not all of them. The sample contains over 85,000 clones, roughly 89% of which appear only once. The receptor was derived from a female donor in good health, enrolled as a control in a pregnancy study. The chain carries TRBV7-9 and TRBJ1-3; 10 nucleotides align to TRBD1. Sequencing used peripheral blood, obtained after pregnancy. The CDR3 nucleotides read TGTGCCAGCAGCCCCGGGACAGGGGCCTTCTCTGGAAACACCATATATTTT. Its translation is CASSPGTGAFSGNTIYF.